The present TCR beta chain was sequenced within a study of T-cell reconstitution after alpha-beta-depleted transplantation in children. The study's findings and limits: Once a year had passed after transplant, T-cell counts and diversity came mostly from newly produced T cells. For some patients, TCRbeta diversity was high at day 60 because of recipient T cells and thymic progenitors that survived.

Library preparation (for TCRbeta) was performed with unique molecular identifiers. TCRdb re-analysed the PCR reads in MiXCR, keeping a single row per CDR3 protein. The repertoire holds 750,000 to 950,000 distinct CDR3 sequences, with 16% as singletons. With respect to this clonotype: The antigen is not known.

Germline loops: CDR1 DFQATT, CDR2 SNEGSKA (reference sequence). Trimming stripped 7 bases from V and 7 bases from J, with 13 bases between. The CDR3 contains 11 residues. V and J are TRBV20-1 and TRBJ1-1; the D gene is possibly TRBD1 (5 bases). The specimen was PBMCs, mostly from graft donor cells, collected 360 days after TCRalphabeta/CD19-depleted stem cell transplant. The sequence was obtained from a male patient younger than 18 who had a stem cell transplant for acute lymphoblastic leukemia, so the T cells may come from the graft donor. Here the CDR3 DNA reads TGCAGTGTTGCGCAGGGCGATGAAGCTTTCTTT. This translates into CSVAQGDEAFF.